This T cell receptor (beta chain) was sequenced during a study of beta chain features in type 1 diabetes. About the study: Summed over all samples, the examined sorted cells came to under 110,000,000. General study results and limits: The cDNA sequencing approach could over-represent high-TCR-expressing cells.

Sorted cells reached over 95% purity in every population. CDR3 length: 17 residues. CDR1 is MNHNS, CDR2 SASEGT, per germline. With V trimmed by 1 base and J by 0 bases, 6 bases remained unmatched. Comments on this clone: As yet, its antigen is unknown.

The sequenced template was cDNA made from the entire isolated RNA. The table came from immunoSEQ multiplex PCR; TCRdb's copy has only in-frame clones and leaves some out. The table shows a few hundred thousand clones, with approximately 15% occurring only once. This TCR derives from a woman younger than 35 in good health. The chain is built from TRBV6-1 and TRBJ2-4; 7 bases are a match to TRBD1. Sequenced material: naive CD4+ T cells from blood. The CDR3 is CASSEVRQGLAKNIQYF. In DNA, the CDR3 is TGTGCCAGCAGTGAAGTGCGACAGGGATTAGCCAAAAACATTCAGTACTTC.